The clone carrying this T cell receptor (beta chain) was detected once. No antigen is known for it. These data originate in a study of yellow fever vaccine responses in identical twins. Points from the study as a whole: Twins' T cell vaccine responses reportedly looked partly convergent, partly personalized.

TCRdb analysed the RT-PCR reads with MiXCR anew, one entry per CDR3 protein. Among 3,500 to 4,500 distinct CDR3 sequences listed, approximately 80% were seen once. This CDR3 comprises 15 residues. Germline lookup yields CDR1 SGHAT and CDR2 FQDESV (reference sequence). J lost 9 bases, V lost 3 bases, and 10 bases had no gene match. The V and J genes are TRBV11-1 and TRBJ2-7, with TRBD1 matching 11 bases. Sequences were derived from T cells from blood (PBMCs), unsorted or a sorted subset (not recorded which), sampled before or after yellow fever vaccination (not recorded which). The receptor comes from a young woman who received the yellow fever vaccine. DNA of the CDR3: TGTGCCAGCAGCTTCCGGGACAGGGGGACAATTGGGCAGTACTTC. It yields the protein CASSFRDRGTIGQYF.